Listed below are T cell receptor beta chains from one sample, sequenced in a study of blood T cells in healthy people across ages. From the 5' RACE reads, TCRdb called clonotypes with MiXCR, one entry per CDR3 protein. The sample contains over a million distinct CDR3 sequences, around 42% of which appear only once. Sequenced input: blood. The receptor source for this set is a woman under 30 in good health. Both conserved end residues are part of each CDR3. The D gene is left open where the match is weak.

V gene,J gene,D gene,CDR3 protein
TRBV29-1,TRBJ2-5,TRBD2,CSVEGLAGINEQYF
TRBV13,TRBJ2-3,TRBD2,CASSTTSGHTDTQYF
TRBV6-1,TRBJ1-2,.,CASISSDGGGYGYTF
TRBV20-1,TRBJ2-7,.,CSASELRLGLSTYEQYF
TRBV28,TRBJ2-5,TRBD2,CASRNLAASYNEQYF
TRBV10-1,TRBJ2-2,.,CASSEAALTTGELFF
TRBV6-1,TRBJ1-6,.,CASSEALPTGGSPLHF
TRBV20-1,TRBJ2-3,TRBD2,CSAGNSGRGTDTQYF
TRBV28,TRBJ2-6,TRBD2,CASKSGGNRRSGANVLTF
TRBV12-3/TRBV12-4,TRBJ1-5,.,CASSLQLNQLQHF
TRBV20-1,TRBJ2-7,TRBD2,CSCERDYEQYF
TRBV27,TRBJ2-1,.,CASSPVGSPRRFF
TRBV6-6,TRBJ2-1,.,CASSYSRVYNEQFF
TRBV2,TRBJ1-2,.,CASRKTAYGYTF
TRBV18,TRBJ1-5,.,CASSPEAAGNQPQHF
TRBV5-1,TRBJ1-2,.,CASSFGASYGYTF
TRBV20-1,TRBJ1-6,.,CSATEGNSPLHF
TRBV5-1,TRBJ2-3,TRBD2,CASSLGLAMDTQYF
TRBV4-2,TRBJ1-1,.,CASSQDSVKNTEAFF
TRBV30,TRBJ2-3,TRBD2,CARTPGGSLTDTQYF
TRBV6-4,TRBJ2-3,TRBD2,CASSGSAGGPDTQYF
TRBV28,TRBJ2-7,TRBD2,CASSYPSSGGYEQYF
TRBV11-2,TRBJ2-3,TRBD1,CASSSQGAGGKYVTDTQYF
TRBV6-1,TRBJ2-7,.,CASSPPLFAGRYYEQYF
TRBV3-1,TRBJ2-7,TRBD1,CASSSRLDRGNEQYF
TRBV13,TRBJ2-7,.,CASSLKKGLEDYEQYF
TRBV6-2/TRBV6-3,TRBJ1-5,TRBD1,CASSYSGTGGRSNQPQHF
TRBV3-1,.,.,CASSRHGGLNYEQYF
TRBV6-5,TRBJ2-1,TRBD2,CASSYTSGSNEQFF
TRBV10-3,TRBJ2-1,TRBD2,CAISYIAGEAFNEQFF
TRBV4-1,TRBJ2-1,.,CASSQGSEADEQFF
TRBV12-3/TRBV12-4,TRBJ2-2,.,CASRASLGPANTGELFF
TRBV4-1,TRBJ2-7,TRBD1,CASSQGWGQDEQYF
TRBV27,TRBJ2-1,TRBD2,CASSLTHGGDNEQFF
TRBV20-1,TRBJ2-1,TRBD2,CSAPAGGRDEQFF
TRBV12-3/TRBV12-4,TRBJ1-2,.,CASSFRGPGYGYTF
TRBV12-3/TRBV12-4,TRBJ2-3,TRBD2,CASQSGGPAYF
TRBV11-2,TRBJ2-1,.,CASSPQQPLSFYNEQFF
TRBV20-1,TRBJ1-6,.,CSASWGSGNNSPLHF
TRBV28,TRBJ2-3,TRBD2,CASSLRGASGGLLTTDTQYF
TRBV4-1,TRBJ2-1,TRBD2,CASSQVPTSGAYNEQFF
TRBV4-1,TRBJ2-1,.,CASSQHRDTPYNEQFF
TRBV20-1,TRBJ2-5,TRBD2,CSAPFSGKETQYF
TRBV12-3/TRBV12-4,TRBJ2-7,.,CASSRTAYEQYF
TRBV4-1,TRBJ2-7,.,CASSPVGTVTYEQYF
TRBV19,TRBJ2-7,.,CASSIGGPPYYEQYF
TRBV13,TRBJ2-1,TRBD2,CASSSRSGLAGYNEQFF